Listed below are T cell receptor beta chains from one sample, sequenced in a study of blood T cell repertoires in COVID-19. Sequenced by immunoSEQ multiplex PCR; TCRdb stores in-frame clones only, minus some. Here the sample spans 150,000 to 200,000 clones, just over 85% being singletons. Input material: peripheral blood. These TCRs come from a man aged 55 to 70 with acute or convalescent COVID-19. The CDR3 runs from the conserved cysteine through the conserved F or W. A D gene is named only where the DNA matches it firmly. Size is stated for part of the rows, as once, few or many counts, or as a class when the clone is expanded.

.,.,TRBV6-5,TRBJ2-7,TGTGCCAGCAGTTCCGGGTTTCCCTACGAGCAGTACTTC,CASSSGFPYEQYF
.,.,TRBV12-2,TRBJ2-1,TGTGCAAGTCGCTTTAATTCGGGACAGGGAAAGTCCGCAGTCGACAATGAGCAGTTCTTC,CASRFNSGQGKSAVDNEQFF
TRBD1,.,TRBV7-8,TRBJ2-7,TGTGCCAGCAGCTTACTTAGAGGGGGCTATAGCTCCTACGAGCAGTACTTC,CASSLLRGGYSSYEQYF
.,.,TRBV21-1,TRBJ1-3,TGTGCCAGCAGCCCACCGGGACAAAGATCTGGAAACACCATATATTTT,CASSPPGQRSGNTIYF
TRBD2,.,TRBV7-3,TRBJ2-2,TGTGCCAGCAGCTTAGGGCCAGCGGGAGTTGGCGGGGAGCTGTTTTTT,CASSLGPAGVGGELFF
TRBD2,.,TRBV9,TRBJ2-1,TGTGCCAGCAGCGTTGTCCAGCGGGAATCGGAGCAGTTCTTC,CASSVVQRESEQFF
.,.,TRBV19,TRBJ1-1,TGTGCCAGTGGAAACGGGGGGCGCTGGGACACTGAAGCTTTCTTT,CASGNGGRWDTEAFF
TRBD1,.,TRBV28,TRBJ1-1,TGTGCCAGCAGTCCCGGGACAGGCTACACTGAAGCTTTCTTT,CASSPGTGYTEAFF
.,.,TRBV28,TRBJ2-7,TGTGCCAGGAGGCAAGATCACGAGCAGTACTTC,CARRQDHEQYF
TRBD1,.,TRBV7-3,TRBJ2-5,TGTGCCAGCAGCTTGGCCCGGGACAGGGGGCGAGGGACCCAGTACTTC,CASSLARDRGRGTQYF
TRBD1,.,TRBV7-9,TRBJ2-7,TGTGCCAGCAGCCAACCCCCGGCAGGGGGTGTCTCCTACGAGCAGTACTTC,CASSQPPAGGVSYEQYF
TRBD1,once,TRBV19,TRBJ1-2,TGTGCCAGTAGTACGGGGACAGGGCTACCCTATGGCTACACCTTC,CASSTGTGLPYGYTF
.,.,TRBV30,TRBJ2-5,TGTGCCTGGAGTGTAAGGGCGCCACGGGAGGAGACCCAGTACTTC,CAWSVRAPREETQYF
TRBD1,.,TRBV5-1,TRBJ2-1,TGCGCCAGCAGTTCGGGACAGGGGTCCTACAATGAGCAGTTCTTC,CASSSGQGSYNEQFF
TRBD1,.,TRBV7-9,TRBJ1-6,TGTGCCAGCAGTACGGACAGGGTTTATTCACCCCTCCACTTT,CASSTDRVYSPLHF
TRBD2,.,TRBV6-5,TRBJ2-5,TGTGCCAGCAGTTACTTGACTAGCGGGGATCAAGAGACCCAGTACTTC,CASSYLTSGDQETQYF
TRBD2,.,TRBV28,TRBJ2-3,TGTGCCAGCAGTTTCCCTCTCTGGGGCCGTAGCGGGGGGCAGGATACGCAGTATTTT,CASSFPLWGRSGGQDTQYF
.,.,TRBV16,TRBJ1-5,TGTGCCAGCAGCCATCAACGCCCGGAGCCCCAGCATTTT,CASSHQRPEPQHF
TRBD2,once,TRBV30,TRBJ2-5,TGTGCCTGGAGTGTACTGGGGGGGCAAGAGACCCAGTACTTC,CAWSVLGGQETQYF
.,.,TRBV28,TRBJ1-1,TGTGCCAGCAGTTTCCCTATGGGCCGTGAAGCTTTCTTT,CASSFPMGREAFF
TRBD1,.,TRBV19,TRBJ1-5,TGTGCCAGTAGTACGACAGGGACAGGCCGCCAGCCCCAGCATTTT,CASSTTGTGRQPQHF
.,.,TRBV25-1,TRBJ1-6,TGTGCCAGCAGTGTTTCGGGTGATTCACCCCTCCACTTT,CASSVSGDSPLHF
TRBD2,.,TRBV19,TRBJ2-1,TGTGCCAGTAGTCCCCCAGCGGGAGGGTCCCATGAGCAGTTCTTC,CASSPPAGGSHEQFF
.,few,TRBV20-1,TRBJ2-1,TGCAGTGCTAGAGAGAAGCTTCAGCAGTTCTTC,CSAREKLQQFF